A selection of T cell receptor beta chains follows, all from one sample in a study of blood T cell repertoires in COVID-19. Some clones are missing from TCRdb's copy, which holds only in-frame ones; the method was immunoSEQ multiplex PCR. Of 250,000 to 300,000 clones listed, roughly 79% are singletons. Sequencing was performed on peripheral blood. These receptor sequences come from a woman aged 60-75 years with active or convalescent COVID-19. Both conserved end residues are part of each CDR3. The D gene is left open where the match is weak. A clone size is listed for some rows: how often the clone was seen (once, few, many), or a class if it is expanded.

TRBJ1-3,.,.,TRBV5-1,TGCGCCAGCAGTTCGACATCCGTCCCTTTGGACTCTGGAAACACCATATATTTT,CASSSTSVPLDSGNTIYF
TRBJ2-3,once,TRBD2,TRBV5-4,TGTGCCAGCGTCTCTAGCGGGGGAACAGATACGCAGTATTTT,CASVSSGGTDTQYF
TRBJ2-2,.,.,TRBV29-1,TGCAGCGTTGACCAGGGGGGAACCGGGGAGCTGTTTTTT,CSVDQGGTGELFF
TRBJ1-1,few,.,TRBV29-1,TGCAGCGTTGCATGGGGGGGGAACACTGAAGCTTTCTTT,CSVAWGGNTEAFF
TRBJ2-2,.,TRBD2,TRBV18,TGTGCCAGCTCACCACTACCAGCGGGGCAGCTACCGAACACCGGGGAGCTGTTTTTT,CASSPLPAGQLPNTGELFF
TRBJ1-4,.,.,TRBV28,TGTGCCAGCAGACTAGGCTCAACTAATGAAAAACTGTTTTTT,CASRLGSTNEKLFF
TRBJ2-2,.,.,TRBV10-3,TGTGCCATCAGGGGGGGAGACCCGAACACCGGGGAGCTGTTTTTT,CAIRGGDPNTGELFF
TRBJ1-6,.,TRBD1,TRBV30,TGTGCCTTCGGACAGGCAAGCTCCTATAATTCACCCCTCCACTTT,CAFGQASSYNSPLHF
TRBJ2-6,.,.,TRBV7-3,TGTGCCAGCGGCGAGACTATGCCTGGGGCCAACGTCCTGACTTTC,CASGETMPGANVLTF
TRBJ2-3,.,TRBD2,TRBV2,TGTGCCAGCAGTAGGGACGGGGGGGATACGCAGTATTTT,CASSRDGGDTQYF
TRBJ2-4,.,.,TRBV6-4,TGTGCCAGCAGTGATCATATCCCGGGCCCCAGGGGCTTC,CASSDHIPGPRGF
TRBJ2-1,.,.,TRBV20-1,TGCAGTCCATCGGCGGGGCATGAGCAGTTCTTC,CSPSAGHEQFF
TRBJ2-3,.,TRBD1,TRBV11-1,TGTGCCAGCAGCCCCGGGACAGGGTGGGCAGATACGCAGTATTTT,CASSPGTGWADTQYF
TRBJ2-4,.,.,TRBV6-5,TGTGCCAGCGAAGACAGGACGAATCGTGGCATTCAGTACTTC,CASEDRTNRGIQYF
TRBJ1-2,.,TRBD1,TRBV7-2,TGTGCCAGCAGTCGACAGGGCGCGGACTATGGCTACACCTTC,CASSRQGADYGYTF
TRBJ1-6,.,.,TRBV14,TGTGCCAGCAGCCCCAGAGGTTACATCTATAATTCACCCCTCCACTTT,CASSPRGYIYNSPLHF
TRBJ2-2,.,.,TRBV19,TGTGCCAGTAGTATAGGCGGGGCCGGGGAGCTGTTTTTT,CASSIGGAGELFF
TRBJ1-1,once,TRBD1,TRBV19,TGTGCCAGTAGTATAGTAAATTGGGACAGGGGTTCCCACACTGAAGCTTTCTTT,CASSIVNWDRGSHTEAFF
TRBJ2-7,.,TRBD2,TRBV10-2,TGCGCCAGCAGTGAGGGGAGCGGGGCAACCTACGAGCAGTACTTC,CASSEGSGATYEQYF
TRBJ2-5,.,TRBD1,TRBV2,TGTGCCAGCGAACGGACAGGGGGATTCCAAGAGACCCAGTACTTC,CASERTGGFQETQYF
TRBJ2-5,.,.,TRBV7-8,TGTGCCAGCTCTAGAGGCTCCTACCAAGAGACCCAGTACTTC,CASSRGSYQETQYF
TRBJ2-1,.,TRBD1,TRBV7-2,TGTGCCAGCAGCTTAGCGGGGGGACAGGGGCACGATGAGCAGTTCTTC,CASSLAGGQGHDEQFF
TRBJ1-4,.,.,TRBV4-1,TGCGCCAGCAGCCAAGATGGATGGCAATTGAGGGAAAAACTGTTTTTT,CASSQDGWQLREKLFF
TRBJ2-7,.,TRBD2,TRBV6-1,TGTGCCAGCAGTGAAACTGGACTAGCGGGCTACTACGAGCAGTACTTC,CASSETGLAGYYEQYF
TRBJ1-5,.,TRBD1,TRBV19,TGTGCCAGTAGCGTTACAGGGGGCGCGAGCAATCAGCCCCAGCATTTT,CASSVTGGASNQPQHF
TRBJ1-1,.,.,TRBV18,TGTGCCAGCTCACCACCGGCGGGGCTGATGAACACTGAAGCTTTCTTT,CASSPPAGLMNTEAFF
TRBJ2-2,.,TRBD2,TRBV7-3,TGTGCCAGCAGCCCCCCCGGGACTAGAGACACCGGGGAGCTGTTTTTT,CASSPPGTRDTGELFF
TRBJ1-5,.,TRBD1,TRBV5-6,TGTGCCAGCAGCTTTGACAGGGGGACAAGCCCCCAGCATTTT,CASSFDRGTSPQHF
TRBJ1-6,.,.,TRBV19,TGTGCCAGTAGCTCTCGAACGGCCCTCCACTTT,CASSSRTALHF
TRBJ1-2,.,TRBD1,TRBV9,TGTGCCAGCAGCGCCGGACAGGGGGCGTATGGCTACACCTTC,CASSAGQGAYGYTF
TRBJ2-5,.,TRBD1,TRBV2,TGTGCCAGCAGTGACCCGAATTGGACAGGGCGGGAGACCCAGTACTTC,CASSDPNWTGRETQYF
TRBJ2-3,.,.,TRBV19,TGTGCCAGTAGTATTGGCGGCACGCGGGGCACAGATACGCAGTATTTT,CASSIGGTRGTDTQYF
TRBJ2-5,.,TRBD2,TRBV7-6,TGTGCCAGCAAGAAAGCGGGGGGCCAAGAGACCCAGTACTTC,CASKKAGGQETQYF
TRBJ1-2,few,TRBD1,TRBV13,TGTGCCAGCAGCTGGGACAGGAACTATGGCTACACCTTC,CASSWDRNYGYTF
TRBJ1-2,.,TRBD1,TRBV19,TGTGCCAGTAGTATAGATCACAGGGGCGGCTACACCTTC,CASSIDHRGGYTF
TRBJ2-5,.,TRBD1,TRBV6-5,TGTGCCAGCAGTTACTCTCCAGGGGGCGCGGAGACCCAGTACTTC,CASSYSPGGAETQYF
TRBJ2-6,.,TRBD1,TRBV7-3,TGTGCCAGCAGCCCAATACTGGGACAGGGGGCCAACGTCCTGACTTTC,CASSPILGQGANVLTF
TRBJ1-2,once,.,TRBV28,TGTGCCAGCAGTTTATCGAGTCAGGCAATTATTTATGGCTACACCTTC,CASSLSSQAIIYGYTF
TRBJ2-5,.,TRBD2,TRBV7-2,TGTGCCAGCAGCCCGGGACTAGCGGGGGGACGAGAGACCCAGTACTTC,CASSPGLAGGRETQYF
TRBJ1-1,.,TRBD1,TRBV7-9,TGTGCCAGCAGCGTACAGGGGGCCTCTGAAGCTTTCTTT,CASSVQGASEAFF
TRBJ2-5,.,.,TRBV5-1,TGCGCCAGCAGCTTGGTAGGAGGGTCAGAGACCCAGTACTTC,CASSLVGGSETQYF
TRBJ2-3,.,TRBD2,TRBV4-1,TGCGCCAGCAGCCGCCCGGGACTAGCGTGGGACAGGGATACGCAGTATTTT,CASSRPGLAWDRDTQYF
TRBJ1-4,.,TRBD1,TRBV10-3,TGTGCCAGTTCCGGGACAGCGTATGCAACTAATGAAAAACTGTTTTTT,CASSGTAYATNEKLFF
TRBJ2-2,.,TRBD2,TRBV5-4,TGTGCCAGCAGCTTATCCCTAGCGGGGTACACCGGGGAGCTGTTTTTT,CASSLSLAGYTGELFF
TRBJ2-7,.,.,TRBV20-1,TGCAGTGCTAGTGTCCCAGTTTCCTACGAGCAGTACTTC,CSASVPVSYEQYF
TRBJ2-1,.,TRBD2,TRBV2,TGTGCCAGCAGGACTAGCGCGGCGAGGCAGTTCTTC,CASRTSAARQFF
TRBJ2-1,.,.,TRBV2,TGTGCCAGCGCCGGGGACTCCTACAATGAGCAGTTCTTC,CASAGDSYNEQFF
TRBJ2-5,.,TRBD2,TRBV11-2,TGTGCCAGCAGCTTATATGGGAATAGCGGGTCGCAAGAGACCCAGTACTTC,CASSLYGNSGSQETQYF